These T cell receptor beta chains were read from a single sample in a study of neurological immune-mediated disorders. From the 5' RACE reads, TCRdb called clonotypes with MiXCR, one entry per CDR3 protein. Of tens of thousands of distinct CDR3 sequences in the sample, about 4% were seen once. Material for sequencing was CD4+ T cells from blood. The receptor source for this set is a woman aged 40 to 50 in good health. The CDR3 runs from the conserved cysteine through the conserved F or W. D genes are given only for firm matches. Rows give clone size only sometimes, using once, few, many, or a class for an expanded clone.

TRBV11-2	TRBJ2-3	-	many	TGTGCCAGCAGCTCGGGACCCCGTGATACGCAGTATTTT	CASSSGPRDTQYF
TRBV7-9	TRBJ2-1	TRBD1	-	TGTGCCAGCAGCTTAGAGAGACAGGGATACAATGAGCAGTTCTTC	CASSLERQGYNEQFF
TRBV27	TRBJ1-3	-	many	TGTGCCAGCAGTGCAGGGACTGGAAACACCATATATTTT	CASSAGTGNTIYF
TRBV18	TRBJ1-2	-	many	TGTGCCAGCTCACCCCGGAGTATGGCTGGGGATGGCTACACCTTC	CASSPRSMAGDGYTF
TRBV9	TRBJ2-7	TRBD2	many	TGTGCCAGCAGCGTAGGGGGACACTCCCCGGGACTAGCCTACGAGCAGTACTTC	CASSVGGHSPGLAYEQYF
TRBV7-2	TRBJ1-1	-	many	TGTGCCAGCTCCCCTTTAATGCAGCAAGCTTTCTTT	CASSPLMQQAFF
TRBV4-1	TRBJ1-1	-	many	TGCGCCAGCAGCCAATCATGGGCTGGGCAGTGGAACACTGAAGCTTTCTTT	CASSQSWAGQWNTEAFF
TRBV20-1	TRBJ2-7	-	many	TGCAGTGCTGGTCGAAAGGGGAACGAGCAGTACTTC	CSAGRKGNEQYF
TRBV7-9	TRBJ2-7	TRBD2	-	TGTGCCAGCAGCTTGGAGCGGGGGCCCTACGAGCAGTACTTC	CASSLERGPYEQYF
TRBV5-1	TRBJ2-2	-	many	TGCGCCAGCAGCTTAAAAAGGACCGGGGAGCTGTTTTTT	CASSLKRTGELFF
TRBV27	TRBJ1-1	-	many	TGTGCCAGCAGTTTAGTGAGAGGTAACACTGAAGCTTTCTTT	CASSLVRGNTEAFF
TRBV19	TRBJ1-2	TRBD1	many	TGTGCCAGTAGTATGGACAGGGGAAAGGGAGACTATGGCTACACCTTC	CASSMDRGKGDYGYTF
TRBV20-1	TRBJ2-3	-	many	TGCAGTGCTAGAGATGCGGGGAGCACAGATACGCAGTATTTT	CSARDAGSTDTQYF
TRBV9	TRBJ2-5	-	many	TGTGCCAGCAGCGTAGCAGGGCCCCAAGAGACCCAGTACTTC	CASSVAGPQETQYF
TRBV5-1	TRBJ2-7	-	many	TGCGCCAGCAGCTTTTACAGGGAGTACGAGCAGTACTTC	CASSFYREYEQYF
TRBV2	TRBJ1-1	-	many	TGTGCCAGCAGTTTGGACCTCCGCACTGAAGCTTTCTTT	CASSLDLRTEAFF
TRBV20-1	TRBJ2-7	TRBD2	medium-sized	TGCAGTGCTTCCCGATTTGCCCTAGCGGCCTCCTACGAGCAGTACTTC	CSASRFALAASYEQYF
TRBV20-1	TRBJ1-2	-	many	TGCAGTGCTAGAGTGCCAAAGGCACGAACTAACTATGGCTACACCTTC	CSARVPKARTNYGYTF
TRBV7-9	TRBJ2-2	-	many	TGTGCCAGCAGCTTAGTCAGAGGTGACACCGGGGAGCTGTTTTTT	CASSLVRGDTGELFF
TRBV5-1	TRBJ1-1	TRBD1	many	TGCGCCAGCAGCTTATTAGGGACAGGGGACACTGAAGCTTTCTTT	CASSLLGTGDTEAFF
TRBV11-2	TRBJ2-1	-	many	TGTGCCAGCAGCTCCCCAGGGTACTACAATGAGCAGTTCTTC	CASSSPGYYNEQFF
TRBV20-1	TRBJ1-4	-	many	TGCAGTGCTGAACTTGGGGATTTGTCCGAAAAACTGTTTTTT	CSAELGDLSEKLFF
TRBV12-3/TRBV12-4	TRBJ2-1	TRBD1	many	TGTGCCAGCAGCGGGACAGGGGGTAACAATGAGCAGTTCTTC	CASSGTGGNNEQFF
TRBV10-3	TRBJ2-1	TRBD1	many	TGTGCCATCCGTTCCGGGACAGACAATGAGCAGTTCTTC	CAIRSGTDNEQFF
TRBV5-1	TRBJ2-2	-	many	TGCGCCAGCAGCTTGGTCACCTCGAACACCGGGGAGCTGTTTTTT	CASSLVTSNTGELFF
TRBV20-1	TRBJ1-1	-	once	TGCAGTGCAACTATGGGGGTGGCTTTCTTT	CSATMGVAFF
TRBV20-1	TRBJ2-7	-	many	TGCAGTGCCATGTGGCAGAGCTCCTACGAGCAGTACTTC	CSAMWQSSYEQYF
TRBV2	TRBJ1-6	-	few	TGTGCCAGCAGTGAAGCGCCTTTGGGTGGGCCGGGTTCACCCCTCCACTTT	CASSEAPLGGPGSPLHF
TRBV5-1	TRBJ1-5	-	many	TGCGCCAGCAGCCTGGGGGCGGGGGGCCCCAATCAGCCCCAGCATTTT	CASSLGAGGPNQPQHF
TRBV6-1	TRBJ1-2	-	many	TGTGCCAGTGGAACGTGGGGCTACACCTTC	CASGTWGYTF
TRBV28	TRBJ2-1	TRBD1	many	TGTGCCAGCAGTTTATGGGGGGGGACAGGGTCGATTAATGAGCAGTTCTTC	CASSLWGGTGSINEQFF
TRBV11-1	TRBJ1-1	-	many	TGTGCCAGCAGCTTAGCTCAGCCGAACACTGAAGCTTTCTTT	CASSLAQPNTEAFF
TRBV5-5	TRBJ2-2	-	many	TGTGCCAGCAGCCCCGAATTTTCCGGGGAGCTGTTTTTT	CASSPEFSGELFF
TRBV7-7	TRBJ2-3	TRBD1	many	TGTGCCAGCAGCCAGACAGGGGGCACAGATACGCAGTATTTT	CASSQTGGTDTQYF
TRBV10-3	TRBJ1-5	-	many	TGTGCCATCACAGGGAAGGTTGATCAGCCCCAGCATTTT	CAITGKVDQPQHF
TRBV5-1	TRBJ2-7	-	many	TGCGCCAGCAGCTTGGCCACGGGGTACGAGCAGTACTTC	CASSLATGYEQYF
TRBV28	TRBJ1-3	-	many	TGTGCCAGCAAGAAAGCCTCTGGAAACACCATATATTTT	CASKKASGNTIYF
TRBV5-1	TRBJ2-1	-	many	TGCGCCACCTCCGGGGGGCTGGTTGTGAATGAGCAGTTCTTC	CATSGGLVVNEQFF
TRBV5-1	TRBJ2-1	TRBD2	many	TGCGCCAGCAGCCCCCCGGGGGGGGGGTCTAATGAGCAGTTCTTC	CASSPPGGGSNEQFF
TRBV5-1	TRBJ2-1	-	-	TGCGCCAGCAGCTTGCAGACCCCCCGTGAGCAGTTCTTC	CASSLQTPREQFF
TRBV5-1	TRBJ1-2	TRBD1	many	TGCGCCAGCAGCTCTGACAGGGGGGTCTATGGCTACACCTTC	CASSSDRGVYGYTF
TRBV18	TRBJ2-5	TRBD1	many	TGTGCCAGCTCACCACCGTCCGGGACAGGGGAAGAGACCCAGTACTTC	CASSPPSGTGEETQYF
TRBV27	TRBJ1-2	TRBD1	many	TGTGCCAGCAGGGGGACAGGGACTCTGAGCGGCTACACCTTC	CASRGTGTLSGYTF
TRBV20-1	TRBJ2-3	-	many	TGCAGCCTCGACAGGACAGATACGCAGTATTTT	CSLDRTDTQYF
TRBV6-1	TRBJ1-2	-	many	TGTGCCAGCAGTGAATCCCAGGGCTATGGCTACACCTTC	CASSESQGYGYTF
TRBV5-1	TRBJ2-3	-	many	TGCGCCAGCAGCGTGACAGGAAGCACAGATACGCAGTATTTT	CASSVTGSTDTQYF
TRBV20-1	TRBJ1-5	TRBD1	many	TGCAGTGCTAGAGATCCGACCCCGGGACAGGGAGGTCAGCCCCGGCATTTT	CSARDPTPGQGGQPRHF
TRBV9	TRBJ2-5	TRBD2	many	TGTGCCAGCAGTGACGGACTAGCGGGGATTCAAGAGACCCAGTACTTC	CASSDGLAGIQETQYF
TRBV7-2	TRBJ2-1	-	-	TGTGCCAGCAACTCTATCGGGAGAGGAGAGCAGTTCTTC	CASNSIGRGEQFF
TRBV20-1	TRBJ1-5	-	many	TGCAGTGCAGGCTCAGGCGATCAGCCCCAGCATTTT	CSAGSGDQPQHF
TRBV13	TRBJ2-7	TRBD2	many	TGTGCCAGCAGCTTTGACGACGCGGGAGGACTGCAGTACTTC	CASSFDDAGGLQYF
TRBV7-9	TRBJ2-1	TRBD2	many	TGTGCCAGCACTCGTAGTGGACTAGCTCAGTTCTTC	CASTRSGLAQFF
TRBV7-2	TRBJ2-1	-	many	TGTGCCAGCAGCTTGGGCGCCGGGAGCAATGAGCAGTTCTTC	CASSLGAGSNEQFF
TRBV20-1	TRBJ2-5	-	many	TGCAGTGCTTTGTTAGCAAAGCAAGAGACCCAGTACTTC	CSALLAKQETQYF